The 14 T cell receptor beta chains presented below share a single source sample, sequenced in a study of control samples from healthy donors and cancer patients. The protocol was immunoSEQ multiplex PCR, while the TCRdb copy is restricted to in-frame clones and leaves out a portion. Here the sample spans about 82,000 clones, just under 95% being singletons. The sample consisted of blood. These receptors were obtained from a woman aged 18 to 35 in good health.

The V call is TRBV14, the J call TRBJ1-2; D is uncertain. In germline, CDR1 is SGHDN, CDR2 FVKESK. CDR3 length equals 14 residues. Trimming took off 0 bases at V and 5 bases at J, with 10 bases between the two ends. The CDR3 coding sequence is TGTGCCAGCAGCCAAGATGACGGGTTATATGGCTACACCTTC. As protein: CASSQDDGLYGYTF.

This rearrangement joins TRBV4-1 to TRBJ1-1; D is ambiguous. The CDR3 has 15 residues. Germline V lookup: CDR1 MGHRA, CDR2 YSYEKL. Trimming removed 0 bases at V and 6 bases at J, with 14 bases between. CDR3 sequence reads: CASSQEVAIGAEAFF. DNA of the CDR3: TGCGCCAGCAGCCAAGAAGTGGCCATCGGCGCTGAAGCTTTCTTT.

V is TRBV6-6 and J is TRBJ2-2; 9 nucleotides agree with TRBD1. The germline CDR1 and CDR2 sequences are MNHNY and SVGAGI (reference sequence). Unmatched junction bases numbered 4, after V lost 6 bases and J lost 2 bases. This CDR3 has 15 residues. The CDR3: CASSHTGGNTGELFF. CDR3 sequence (DNA): TGTGCCAGCAGCCACACAGGGGGCAACACCGGGGAGCTGTTTTTT.

This chain uses TRBV7-2 with TRBJ1-1, with TRBD1 as a possible D gene (5 bases). V was trimmed by 5 bases and J by 5 bases, leaving 9 bases between them. Looked up from germline, CDR1 is SGHTA and CDR2 is FQGNSA. The CDR3 is 12 amino acids. CDR3 region: CASSPRVTEAFF. The CDR3 DNA follows: TGTGCCAGCAGCCCCAGGGTAACTGAAGCTTTCTTT. Full variable domain (missing parts from reference TRBV7-2 and TRBJ1-1): GAGVSQSPSNKVTEKGKDVELRCDPISGHTALYWYRQSLGQGLEFLIYFQGNSAPDKSGLPSDRFSAERTGGSVSTLTIQRTQQEDSAVYLCASSPRVTEAFFGQGTRLTVV.

This chain uses TRBV6-5 with TRBJ2-4, with 8 bases matching TRBD1. Germline V gene data show CDR1 as MNHEY and CDR2 as SVGAGI. This CDR3 region has 14 residues. Trimming took 2 bases from V and 4 from J; bases not matched to a gene: 1. The DNA of the CDR3 is TGTGCCAGCAGTTACGGACAGGGAAAAAACATTCAGTACTTC. Residues: CASSYGQGKNIQYF.

This clone was recorded once. The V and J genes are TRBV6-5 and TRBJ2-2; D might be TRBD2 (5 bases). Per the germline V gene, CDR1 is MNHEY and CDR2 is SVGAGI. The V end lost 7 bases, the J end lost 6 bases, and 6 bases lay between the germline ends. This CDR3 is 11 amino acids long. CDR3 residues: CASNGAGELFF. The CDR3, as DNA: TGTGCCAGCAACGGGGCCGGGGAGCTGTTTTTT.

The gene calls are TRBV7-9 and TRBJ1-5, with D perhaps TRBD1 (5 bases). V was trimmed by 1 base and J by 4 bases, leaving 17 bases between them. Germline CDR1 and CDR2: SEHNR and FQNEAQ (reference sequence). The CDR3 totals 17 residues. CDR3 sequence reads: CASSLDTGLGRNQPQHF. In DNA, the CDR3 is TGTGCCAGCAGCTTAGATACAGGTTTGGGTCGGAATCAGCCCCAGCATTTT.

The count of this clone is one. The rearrangement joins TRBV7-8 to TRBJ2-7; D is perhaps TRBD2 (5 bases). The germline gives CDR1 SGHVS, CDR2 FQNEAQ. Trimming removed 5 bases from V and 3 bases from J, with 20 bases in between. The CDR3 is 16 residues long. The CDR3 protein is CASSRTTEGLLYEQYF. CDR3 DNA: TGTGCCAGCAGCCGTACCACCGAGGGTCTCCTCTACGAGCAGTACTTC.

This clone appeared a single time. The V call is TRBV19, the J call TRBJ1-1; weak D call: TRBD1 (6 bases). The CDR3 runs to 15 residues. Germline V gene sequence: CDR1 LNHDA, CDR2 SQIVND (reference sequence). V was clipped by 3 bases and J by 5 bases, with 16 bases between them. The CDR3 spells CASSIGGPAGTEAFF. The CDR3 coding sequence is TGTGCCAGTAGTATCGGGGGGCCCGCCGGAACTGAAGCTTTCTTT.

The genes are TRBV3-1 (or the pseudogene TRBV3-2) and TRBJ1-1; the D is unclear. V lost 3 bases and J lost 1, with 6 bases in between. The CDR3 runs to 13 residues. Per the germline V gene, CDR1 is LGHDT and CDR2 is YNNKEL (reference sequence). The DNA for the CDR3 is TGTGCCAGCAGCCACGGCGGGAACACTGAAGCTTTCTTT. Amino acids: CASSHGGNTEAFF.

This clone was detected once. The genes are TRBV7-9 and TRBJ1-3, with unresolved D. V was clipped by 5 bases and J by 4 bases, with 15 bases between them. The CDR3 loop spans 15 amino acids. The germline CDR1 and CDR2 sequences are SEHNR and FQNEAQ (reference sequence). CDR3 DNA: TGTGCCAGCAGCCCTGAATTGGGGTCAGGAAACACCATATATTTT. This translates into CASSPELGSGNTIYF. The full variable domain, rest sourced from reference TRBV7-9 and TRBJ1-3, is DTGVSQNPRHKITKRGQNVTFRCDPISEHNRLYWYRQTLGQGPEFLTYFQNEAQLEKSRLLSDRFSAERPKGSFSTLEIQRTEQGDSAMYLCASSPELGSGNTIYFGEGSWLTVV.

For the CDR3, the DNA is TGTGCCAGCAGGGCGATGGGGGGGCTGAGTTCACCCCTCCACTTT. Translation gives CASRAMGGLSSPLHF. The chain couples TRBV6-5 to TRBJ1-6; tentative D call: TRBD1 (6 bases). Trimming removed 6 bases from V and 9 bases from J, with 18 bases in between. Germline-derived CDR1 and CDR2 are MNHEY and SVGAGI. The CDR3 runs to 15 residues.

The chain recombines TRBV28 with TRBJ1-3; 9 bases match TRBD1. J was trimmed by 7 bases and V by 3 bases; bases with no gene match: 10. CDR3 size: 16 residues. Germline values: CDR1 MDHEN, CDR2 SYDVKM. The CDR3 region is CASSFQTGGARNTIYF. CDR3 nucleotides: TGTGCCAGCAGTTTCCAAACAGGGGGCGCACGGAACACCATATATTTT.

The chain employs TRBV19 and TRBJ1-1, with D perhaps TRBD1 (6 bases). Germline CDR1 is LNHDA and CDR2 is SQIVND (reference sequence). The CDR3 totals 15 residues. Trimming left V 5 bases short and J 1 base short, with 14 bases between. The CDR3 spells CASSLTGLGNTEAFF. DNA for the CDR3: TGTGCCAGTAGTCTAACAGGGTTGGGGAACACTGAAGCTTTCTTT.